This T cell receptor (beta chain) came from a study of T cell responses to AZD1222 COVID-19 vaccine. Study in general: The study pooled second doses at about 4 or about 12 weeks.

The method was immunoSEQ multiplex PCR; TCRdb's version includes in-frame clones alone and lacks a portion of them. The table lists some 90,000 clones, 87% of them singletons, with roughly 1.6% in the top ten. Broader study findings: Only after the peak T cell response were repertoires sampled.

The germline V gene encodes CDR1 MNHEY and CDR2 SMNVEV (reference sequence). This CDR3 has 14 amino acids. The ends lost 2 bases at V and 3 bases at J; junction bases unmatched: 3. Remarks on this clone: The antigen is unknown.

The TCR originated in an adult in good health. The sample here was peripheral blood, taken on day 0 of AZD1222 vaccination. This chain connects TRBV27 to TRBJ2-7; 8 bases are shared with TRBD2. The CDR3 sequence: CASSLGLANYEQYF. The CDR3 bases are TGTGCCAGCAGTTTAGGACTAGCAAACTACGAGCAGTACTTC.